Included here is one TCR beta chain sequence, with context. What it binds is not known. This PCR relied on a set of 60 Vbeta primers and 13 Jbeta primers. Data came from immunoSEQ multiplex PCR; TCRdb stores just in-frame clones and leaves some out. The table lists some 90,000 clones, 76% of them singletons. The CDR3 runs 15 residues. Germline V gives CDR1 WSHSY, CDR2 SAAADI. V shed 10 bases, J shed 3 bases, and the junction held 11 bases outside the gene matches. This specimen comes from a study of cytomegalovirus exposure and HLA in healthy donors. Findings and caveats of the study: CMV serostatus was the only immune exposure information that was available.

Healthy donors of bone marrow made up the group. The receptor was derived from a young man in good health and CMV-seropositive. This rearrangement joins TRBV10-2 to TRBJ2-5, with 10 positions matching TRBD2. Sequencing used PBMCs. The CDR3 is CATRPGLASKETQYF. The CDR3 DNA follows: TGCGCCACCCGCCCGGGACTAGCGTCGAAAGAGACCCAGTACTTC.